These T cell receptor beta chains were read from a single sample in a study of OX40 agonist ivuxolimab in advanced cancers. The repertoire was sequenced with immunoSEQ multiplex PCR; TCRdb's copy has only in-frame clones and lacks some. The data show 35,000 or so clones, about 88% seen once. The starting material was CD4+ or CD8+ T cells sorted from blood, obtained in a trial of the OX40 agonist ivuxolimab. The receptors were sampled from an adult with an advanced solid tumor such as melanoma, head and neck, liver or kidney cancer. CDR3s include the opening cysteine and the closing phenylalanine or tryptophan. The order of the fields is J gene, V gene, D gene, clone size, CDR3 DNA, CDR3 protein. A D gene is named only where the DNA matches it firmly. The size of a clone is reported for some rows only, either as once, few or many, or as a class for expanded clones.

j_gene: TRBJ1-4; v_gene: TRBV28; d_gene: -; abundance: -; CDR3nt: TGTGCCAGCAGTTTGTTCGGACCCAATGAAAAACTGTTTTTT; CDR3aa: CASSLFGPNEKLFF
j_gene: TRBJ2-7; v_gene: TRBV29-1; d_gene: -; abundance: -; CDR3nt: TGCAGCGTTGAGGACACAAGATCCTACGAGCAGTACTTC; CDR3aa: CSVEDTRSYEQYF
j_gene: TRBJ1-4; v_gene: TRBV30; d_gene: -; abundance: -; CDR3nt: TGTGCCTGGACGAACCCGGGGGGGGTTGAAAAACTGTTTTTT; CDR3aa: CAWTNPGGVEKLFF
j_gene: TRBJ2-3; v_gene: TRBV21-1; d_gene: -; abundance: -; CDR3nt: TGTGCCAGCAGCAATCTCACAGGGGATACGCAGTATTTT; CDR3aa: CASSNLTGDTQYF
j_gene: TRBJ1-2; v_gene: TRBV19; d_gene: -; abundance: -; CDR3nt: TGTGCCAGTAGTATAGAAACAGCGTCCCTAGCTGGGTATGGCTACACCTTC; CDR3aa: CASSIETASLAGYGYTF
j_gene: TRBJ2-7; v_gene: TRBV7-7; d_gene: TRBD1; abundance: once; CDR3nt: TGTGCCAGCAGCGCCGGACAGGGGAGTTTCTTTGAGCAGTACTTC; CDR3aa: CASSAGQGSFFEQYF
j_gene: TRBJ2-3; v_gene: TRBV27; d_gene: -; abundance: -; CDR3nt: TGTGCCAGCGCTATATTGGGGGCGCGAGATACGCAGTATTTT; CDR3aa: CASAILGARDTQYF
j_gene: TRBJ2-7; v_gene: TRBV14; d_gene: -; abundance: -; CDR3nt: TGTGCCAGCAGCCTTTATACAGGCTACGAGCAGTACTTC; CDR3aa: CASSLYTGYEQYF
j_gene: TRBJ1-2; v_gene: TRBV7-9; d_gene: TRBD1; abundance: -; CDR3nt: TGTGCCAGCAGCAACATGGGACAGGGGAACTATGGCTACACCTTC; CDR3aa: CASSNMGQGNYGYTF
j_gene: TRBJ2-3; v_gene: TRBV7-5; d_gene: -; abundance: few; CDR3nt: TGTGTCAGAAGCTACGTGGGCACAGATACGCAGTATTTT; CDR3aa: CVRSYVGTDTQYF
j_gene: TRBJ1-2; v_gene: TRBV29-1; d_gene: TRBD1; abundance: -; CDR3nt: TGCAGCGCTCTAATGGGACAGGGGAACTATGGCTACACCTTC; CDR3aa: CSALMGQGNYGYTF
j_gene: TRBJ1-1; v_gene: TRBV11-3; d_gene: -; abundance: -; CDR3nt: TGTGCCAGCCGTGGGACCGAGAACACTGAAGCTTTCTTT; CDR3aa: CASRGTENTEAFF
j_gene: TRBJ2-7; v_gene: TRBV28; d_gene: TRBD2; abundance: once; CDR3nt: TGTGCCAGCAGTTTCGAGACTAGCGGGGCTGCCTACGAGCAGTACTTC; CDR3aa: CASSFETSGAAYEQYF
j_gene: TRBJ2-7; v_gene: TRBV7-9; d_gene: TRBD1; abundance: -; CDR3nt: TGTGCCAGCAGCCACGGGACAGGGGGCCTGAAAGAGCAGTACTTC; CDR3aa: CASSHGTGGLKEQYF
j_gene: TRBJ2-3; v_gene: TRBV15; d_gene: TRBD2; abundance: -; CDR3nt: TGTGCCACCAGCAGAGTGGGGAGGGGCGCAGATACGCAGTATTTT; CDR3aa: CATSRVGRGADTQYF
j_gene: TRBJ1-2; v_gene: TRBV28; d_gene: -; abundance: -; CDR3nt: TGTGCCAGCAGTTTACCAAGTACAGTCGGCTACACCTTC; CDR3aa: CASSLPSTVGYTF
j_gene: TRBJ2-3; v_gene: TRBV7-6; d_gene: -; abundance: -; CDR3nt: TGTGCCAGCAGCTTAGGACAGGGGAGGGTTGGAGATACGCAGTATTTT; CDR3aa: CASSLGQGRVGDTQYF
j_gene: TRBJ1-5; v_gene: TRBV19; d_gene: -; abundance: few; CDR3nt: TGTGCCAGTACCCCGAACCGGGTTAATCAGCCCCAGCATTTT; CDR3aa: CASTPNRVNQPQHF